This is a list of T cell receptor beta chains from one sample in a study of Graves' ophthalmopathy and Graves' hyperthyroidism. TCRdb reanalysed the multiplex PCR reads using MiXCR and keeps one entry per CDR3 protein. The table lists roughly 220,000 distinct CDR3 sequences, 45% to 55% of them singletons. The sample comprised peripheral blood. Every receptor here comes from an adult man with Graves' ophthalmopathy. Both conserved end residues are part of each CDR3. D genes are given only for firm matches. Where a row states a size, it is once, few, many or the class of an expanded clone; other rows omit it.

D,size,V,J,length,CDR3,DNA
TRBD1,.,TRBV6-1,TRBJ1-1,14,CASSETQGHTEAFF,TGTGCCAGCAGTGAAACACAGGGGCACACTGAAGCTTTCTTT
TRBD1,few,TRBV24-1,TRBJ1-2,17,CATSDLGTGGRGSGYTF,TGTGCCACCAGTGATTTAGGGACAGGGGGCCGAGGTAGTGGCTACACCTTC
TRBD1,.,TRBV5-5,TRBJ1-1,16,CASSLDRGRDSTEAFF,TGTGCCAGCAGCTTAGACAGGGGGCGCGATTCGACTGAAGCTTTCTTT
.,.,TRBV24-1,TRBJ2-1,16,CATSDPRSGVYNEQFF,TGTGCCACCAGTGATCCGCGTAGCGGAGTTTACAATGAGCAGTTCTTC
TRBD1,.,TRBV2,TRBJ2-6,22,CASTPGVAGTGGRDSGANVLTF,TGTGCCAGCACCCCAGGTGTAGCGGGGACAGGGGGCCGGGACTCTGGGGCCAACGTCCTGACTTTC
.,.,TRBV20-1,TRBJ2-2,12,CSARRGTGELFF,TGCAGTGCTAGACGGGGGACCGGGGAGCTGTTTTTT
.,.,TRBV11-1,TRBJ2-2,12,CASTRGVGELFF,TGTGCCAGCACCAGGGGAGTCGGGGAGCTGTTTTTT
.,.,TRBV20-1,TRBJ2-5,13,CSGGGGSEETQYF,TGCAGTGGGGGGGGCGGGAGTGAAGAGACCCAGTACTTC
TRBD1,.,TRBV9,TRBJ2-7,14,CASSGDREGYEQYF,TGTGCCAGCAGCGGGGACAGGGAAGGGTACGAGCAGTACTTC
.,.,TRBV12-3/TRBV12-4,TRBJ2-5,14,CASSLSHGQETQYF,TGTGCCAGCAGTTTATCTCACGGCCAAGAGACCCAGTACTTC
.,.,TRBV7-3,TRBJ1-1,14,CASSLQGWNTEAFF,TGTGCCAGCAGCTTACAGGGATGGAACACTGAAGCTTTCTTT
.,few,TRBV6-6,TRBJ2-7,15,CASSSLYRDPYEQYF,TGTGCCAGCAGCTCCTTGTACAGGGACCCCTACGAGCAGTACTTC
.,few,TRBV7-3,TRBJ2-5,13,CASSSNREASQYF,TGTGCCAGCAGCTCCAACCGGGAAGCCTCTCAGTACTTC
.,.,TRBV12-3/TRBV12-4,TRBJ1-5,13,CASSTGMGQPQHF,TGTGCCAGCAGCACAGGAATGGGACAGCCCCAGCATTTT
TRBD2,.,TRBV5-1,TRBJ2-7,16,CASSLGMTSGRYEQYF,TGCGCCAGCAGCTTGGGGATGACTAGCGGGAGATACGAGCAGTACTTC
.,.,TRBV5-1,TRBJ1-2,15,CASSLGDNTNYGYTF,TGCGCCAGCAGCTTGGGGGACAATACTAACTATGGCTACACCTTC
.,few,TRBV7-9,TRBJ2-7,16,CASSPILRGRGYEQYF,TGTGCCAGCAGCCCCATTCTAAGGGGCCGTGGGTACGAGCAGTACTTC
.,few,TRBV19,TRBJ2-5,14,CASSIFGLGETQYF,TGTGCCAGTAGTATTTTCGGATTGGGAGAGACCCAGTACTTC
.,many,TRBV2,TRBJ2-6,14,CASDRRSGANVLTF,TGTGCCAGCGACCGGCGCTCTGGGGCCAACGTCCTGACTTTC
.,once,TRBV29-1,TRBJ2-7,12,CSVTDESYEQYF,TGCAGCGTCACGGACGAAAGCTACGAGCAGTACTTC